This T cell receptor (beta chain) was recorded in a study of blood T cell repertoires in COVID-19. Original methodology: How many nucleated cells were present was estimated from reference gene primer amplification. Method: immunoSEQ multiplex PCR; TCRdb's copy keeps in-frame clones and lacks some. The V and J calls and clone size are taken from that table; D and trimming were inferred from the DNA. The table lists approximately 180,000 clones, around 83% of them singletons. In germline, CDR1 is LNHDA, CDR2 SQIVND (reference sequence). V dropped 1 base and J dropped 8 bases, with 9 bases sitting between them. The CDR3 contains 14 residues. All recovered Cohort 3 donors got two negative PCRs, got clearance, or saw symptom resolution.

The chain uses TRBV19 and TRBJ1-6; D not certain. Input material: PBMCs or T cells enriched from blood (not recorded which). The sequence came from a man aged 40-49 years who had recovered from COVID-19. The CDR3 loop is CASSIAGEYSPLHF. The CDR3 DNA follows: TGTGCCAGTAGTATAGCCGGGGAATATTCACCCCTCCACTTT. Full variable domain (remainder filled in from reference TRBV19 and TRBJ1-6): DGGITQSPKYLFRKEGQNVTLSCEQNLNHDAMYWYRQDPGQGLRLIYYSQIVNDFQKGDIAEGYSVSREKKESFPLTVTSAQKNPTAFYLCASSIAGEYSPLHFGNGTRLTVT.